One and the same sample provided the 12 T cell receptor beta chains below, sequenced in a study of response to subunit inactivated influenza vaccine. Using its own MiXCR run on the RT-PCR reads, TCRdb lists one record per CDR3 protein. Among about 160,000 distinct CDR3 sequences listed, around a tenth were seen once. Sequenced here: CD8+ T cells sorted from PBMCs, sampled 23 to 25 months after vaccination. These receptor sequences come from a man aged 50 to 75 who received an inactivated influenza vaccine.

This clonotype was recorded at least ten times. The chain uses TRBV27 and TRBJ2-3; D perhaps matches TRBD2 (6 bases). The germline gives CDR1 MNHEY, CDR2 SMNVEV (reference sequence). Trimming shortened V by 3 bases and J by 3 bases, and 7 bases separated the two germline ends. The CDR3 is made up of 13 amino acids. CDR3 coding DNA: TGTGCCAGCAGTTTCCGGGAGACAGATACGCAGTATTTT. Residues: CASSFRETDTQYF.

This chain links TRBV7-9 with TRBJ2-1, with TRBD2 identical over 8 bases. Germline V gene lookup returns CDR1 SEHNR and CDR2 FQNEAQ (reference sequence). The CDR3 extends over 16 amino acids. V trimming: 2 bases; J trimming: 9 bases; junction bases outside the gene matches: 12. The CDR3, as DNA: TGTGCCAGCAGCTTACATAGCGGGGAACATTTCGGTGAGCAGTTCTTC. The encoded protein is CASSLHSGEHFGEQFF.

This clonotype turned up a few times. V is TRBV12-3 or TRBV12-4 and J is TRBJ2-3, with unresolved D. There are 15 residues in the CDR3. V was shortened by 3 bases and J by 1 base, with 11 bases between the two germline ends. Written as DNA, the CDR3 is TGTGCCAGCAGTTTTTCCGATAGTCGCACAGATACGCAGTATTTT. Translated: CASSFSDSRTDTQYF.

This clonotype was detected a few times. V gene TRBV4-2 combines with J gene TRBJ1-1, with D possibly matching TRBD1 (5 bases). CDR3 size: 15 residues. The germline V gene has CDR1 LGHNA and CDR2 YNFKEQ. Between the trimmed V and J ends, which lost 1 base and 1 base, there was a span of 10 bases. DNA for the CDR3: TGTGCCAGCAGCCAAGGGCAGGGTGGGAACACTGAAGCTTTCTTT. It translates to CASSQGQGGNTEAFF.

This clonotype was detected only a few times. The chain links TRBV7-9 to TRBJ2-1, with a weak D call TRBD2 (5 bases). Trimming took off 1 base at V and 7 bases at J, with 8 bases between the two ends. The germline V gene encodes CDR1 SEHNR and CDR2 FQNEAQ (reference sequence). This CDR3 region has 13 residues. The CDR3 nucleotides are TGTGCCAGCAGCTTAGGACCGGGGAATGAGCAGTTCTTC. It is translated as CASSLGPGNEQFF.

This chain links TRBV29-1 with TRBJ2-2, with D possibly being TRBD1 or TRBD2 (5 bases each). This CDR3 is 14 amino acids long. V lost 7 bases, J lost 2 bases, and 14 bases lay in between. Germline CDR1 and CDR2: SQVTM and ANQGSEA. This CDR3 reads CSGIPGPNTGELFF. In nucleotides, the CDR3 is TGCAGCGGAATACCGGGACCCAACACCGGGGAGCTGTTTTTT.

The chain links TRBV11-2 to TRBJ1-1; D gene uncertain. With 7 bases removed from V and 9 bases from J, the gap between germline ends came to 18 bases. The CDR3 totals 13 residues. Germline V gene data show CDR1 as SGHAT and CDR2 as FQNNGV. DNA for the CDR3: TGTGCCAGCAAGGTTCCCCGGACCCTACAAGCTTTCTTT. As protein: CASKVPRTLQAFF.

The chain links TRBV10-2 to TRBJ2-7; 7 positions match TRBD1. The CDR3 spans 12 residues. V shed 8 bases, J shed 7 bases, and the junction held 8 bases outside the gene matches. Germline CDR1 WSHSY, CDR2 SAAADI. The CDR3, as DNA: TGCGCCAGCGGGGGACAGTGGGGAGAGCAGTACTTC. Translating gives CASGGQWGEQYF.

V usage is TRBV29-1 and J usage is TRBJ1-2, with 7 bases that match TRBD1. The CDR3 covers 12 residues. From germline, CDR1 is SQVTM and CDR2 ANQGSEA. V shed 5 bases, J shed 6 bases, and the junction held 6 bases outside the gene matches. The CDR3 loop is CSVYTGTDGYTF. CDR3 in DNA: TGCAGCGTTTATACCGGGACAGATGGCTACACCTTC.

The rearrangement joins TRBV7-9 to TRBJ2-7, with D hard to call. The CDR3 is 12 residues long. V lost 5 bases to trimming and J lost 3 bases, with 8 bases between them. CDR1 and CDR2 (germline): SEHNR, FQNEAQ (reference sequence). CDR3 DNA: TGTGCCAGCAGCGTCACTAACTACGAGCAGTACTTC. This translates into CASSVTNYEQYF.

The chain has TRBV9 and TRBJ1-2, with D possibly TRBD1 on 6 matching bases. The CDR3 is 14 residues long. Germline assignment: CDR1 SGDLS and CDR2 YYNGEE. V was shortened by 3 bases and J by 3 bases, with 12 bases between the two germline ends. The CDR3 loop reads CASSGGGAYYGYTF. The CDR3 DNA is TGTGCCAGCAGCGGGGGGGGCGCGTACTATGGCTACACCTTC.

V and J are TRBV27 and TRBJ2-1; TRBD2 might be the D (6 bases). The CDR3 is 13 residues long. Per the germline V gene, CDR1 is MNHEY and CDR2 is SMNVEV (reference sequence). V was pared by 1 base and J by 9 bases, with 10 bases between. The CDR3 is CASSLLSTSEQFF. CDR3 bases: TGTGCCAGCAGTTTATTGTCGACTAGTGAGCAGTTCTTC.